Below, 25 T cell receptor beta chains from the same sample are listed, as sequenced in a study of cytotoxic CD8 clonotypes in ibrutinib-treated CLL. Sequenced by immunoSEQ multiplex PCR; TCRdb stores in-frame clones only, minus some. Of some 200,000 clones listed, roughly 72% are singletons. The sequenced sample was PBMCs, obtained after 24 months of ibrutinib treatment. All receptors come from a human donor with chronic lymphocytic leukemia.

This clone has only a few counts. The rearrangement uses TRBV19 and TRBJ1-1; D may be TRBD1 (5 bases). This CDR3 spans 13 amino acids. V was cut by 5 bases and J by 2 bases, with 9 bases left in between. Germline CDR1 and CDR2: LNHDA and SQIVND (reference sequence). The CDR3 nucleotides read TGTGCCAGTAGTTCGACAGTTAACACTGAAGCTTTCTTT. As protein: CASSSTVNTEAFF.

The chain combines TRBV5-1 with TRBJ2-7, with D unresolved. Trimming shortened V by 0 bases and J by 5 bases, and 9 bases separated the two germline ends. CDR1 SGHRS and CDR2 YFSETQ come from the germline V gene. This CDR3 has 13 amino acids. CDR3 sequence: CASSLAPGHEQYF. CDR3 DNA sequence: TGCGCCAGCAGCTTGGCCCCGGGCCACGAGCAGTACTTC.

The chain has TRBV14 and TRBJ2-7; D unresolved. The length of the CDR3 is 13 residues. V lost 4 bases to trimming and J lost 2 bases, with 9 bases between them. Germline V gene data show CDR1 as SGHDN and CDR2 as FVKESK. Written as DNA, the CDR3 is TGTGCCAGCAGCCCAGGACCCCCCTACGAGCAGTACTTC. Translation: CASSPGPPYEQYF.

This chain links TRBV7-2 with TRBJ1-5, with D uncertain. The CDR3 loop spans 14 amino acids. The germline CDR1 and CDR2 sequences are SGHTA and FQGNSA. V lost 2 bases to trimming and J lost 3 bases, with 8 bases between them. CDR3 in amino acids: CASSLLDYNQPQHF. The DNA of the CDR3 is TGTGCCAGCAGCTTACTTGACTACAATCAGCCCCAGCATTTT.

This chain uses TRBV19 with TRBJ1-1; tentatively, D is TRBD1 (5 bases). The CDR3 length is 12 residues. V was shortened by 6 bases and J by 4 bases, with 9 bases between the two germline ends. Germline CDR1 and CDR2: LNHDA and SQIVND (reference sequence). Written as DNA, the CDR3 is TGTGCCAGTAGGGGCAGGGTCACTGAAGCTTTCTTT. Translated, it gives CASRGRVTEAFF.

This chain uses TRBV4-1 with TRBJ1-1, with no clear D. Germline loops: CDR1 MGHRA, CDR2 YSYEKL. With 1 base removed from V and 9 bases from J, the gap between germline ends came to 12 bases. The CDR3 spans 13 residues. CDR3 residues: CASSQVRQKQAFF. CDR3 in DNA: TGCGCCAGCAGCCAAGTGAGGCAGAAACAAGCTTTCTTT.

CDR3 DNA: TGTGCCAGCAGTCCTCTTCCAGGGGCGATCTCCTACGAGCAGTACTTC. Its protein is CASSPLPGAISYEQYF. The chain has TRBV28 and TRBJ2-7, with a weak D call TRBD1 (6 bases). Germline V gives CDR1 MDHEN, CDR2 SYDVKM. The CDR3 spans 16 residues. Trimming cost V 5 bases and J 0 bases, with 17 bases left between them.

The chain couples TRBV5-4 to TRBJ2-1; no firm D call. V was trimmed by 2 bases and J by 10 bases, leaving 13 bases between them. The CDR3 is 13 amino acids. Germline V gives CDR1 SGHNT, CDR2 YYREEE (reference sequence). The chain's CDR3 is CASSLGESREQFF. In DNA form, the CDR3 reads TGTGCCAGCAGCTTAGGAGAATCTAGGGAGCAGTTCTTC.

The chain couples TRBV30 to TRBJ2-3; 11 nucleotides line up with TRBD2. With 1 base clipped from V and 0 bases from J, the junction kept 3 bases outside the gene matches. The CDR3 length is 16 residues. CDR1 and CDR2 (germline): GTSNPN, SVGIG (reference sequence). The CDR3: CAWSEGLAASTDTQYF. As DNA, the CDR3 is TGTGCCTGGAGTGAGGGACTAGCGGCTAGCACAGATACGCAGTATTTT.

The rearrangement joins TRBV28 to TRBJ1-1; D is uncertain. Per the germline V gene, CDR1 is MDHEN and CDR2 is SYDVKM. The CDR3 has 14 amino acids. Trimming shortened V by 7 bases and J by 4 bases, and 16 bases separated the two germline ends. This CDR3 is CASTLWGGGTEAFF. The CDR3 coding sequence is TGTGCCAGCACCCTCTGGGGAGGTGGCACTGAAGCTTTCTTT.

This sequence joins TRBV10-3 and TRBJ2-7; possibly TRBD1 for D (6 bases). This CDR3 is 15 amino acids long. Trimming shortened V by 4 bases and J by 1 base, and 14 bases separated the two germline ends. CDR1 ENHRY and CDR2 SYGVKD come from the germline V gene. CDR3 DNA sequence: TGTGCCATCAGTGGGATCCGGGACATATCCTACGAGCAGTACTTC. Translation gives CAISGIRDISYEQYF.

V gene TRBV11-3 combines with J gene TRBJ2-7, with a tentative D call TRBD1 (6 bases). Trimming cost V 5 bases and J 5 bases, with 10 bases left between them. CDR1 and CDR2 from the germline V gene are SGHNT and YENEEA. The CDR3 has 12 amino acids. CDR3 sequence (DNA): TGTGCCAGCAGCGACAGGTGGGACGAGCAGTACTTC. Translation gives CASSDRWDEQYF.

The rearrangement joins TRBV7-9 to TRBJ2-1; D remains ambiguous. Trimming stripped 2 bases from V and 0 bases from J, with 14 bases between. The CDR3 loop spans 17 amino acids. The germline V gene encodes CDR1 SEHNR and CDR2 FQNEAQ (reference sequence). The CDR3 loop is CASSLTVASNSYNEQFF. The CDR3 coding sequence is TGTGCCAGCAGCTTAACGGTAGCCTCAAACTCCTACAATGAGCAGTTCTTC.

The chain employs TRBV6-5 and TRBJ1-2; a weak D match, TRBD1 (6 bases). CDR3 length: 14 amino acids. The V gene lost 7 bases and the J gene lost 1 base, with 13 bases spanning the gap. Germline loops: CDR1 MNHEY, CDR2 SVGAGI. The CDR3 spells CASKRTVGNYGYTF. The DNA for the CDR3 is TGTGCCAGCAAGCGGACAGTCGGTAACTATGGCTACACCTTC.

J is TRBJ2-7 and V is TRBV7-9, with a possible D match to TRBD1 (6 bases). The germline V gene encodes CDR1 SEHNR and CDR2 FQNEAQ (reference sequence). The CDR3 contains 14 residues. V was trimmed by 0 bases and J by 5 bases, leaving 11 bases between them. The CDR3 loop is CASSLAGALHEQYF. CDR3 nucleotides: TGTGCCAGCAGCTTAGCGGGGGCCCTCCACGAGCAGTACTTC. The complete variable domain, with remaining parts taken from reference TRBV7-9 and TRBJ2-7, reads DTGVSQNPRHKITKRGQNVTFRCDPISEHNRLYWYRQTLGQGPEFLTYFQNEAQLEKSRLLSDRFSAERPKGSFSTLEIQRTEQGDSAMYLCASSLAGALHEQYFGPGTRLTVT.

Only a few counts were recorded for this clone. The rearrangement joins TRBV5-1 to TRBJ2-2; D gene unclear. Deletions cut 1 base from V and 2 bases from J, with 6 bases between. Germline values: CDR1 SGHRS, CDR2 YFSETQ. This CDR3 contains 14 residues. This chain's CDR3 is CASSLTPNTGELFF. The CDR3 bases are TGCGCCAGCAGCTTGACTCCTAACACCGGGGAGCTGTTTTTT.

CDR3 region: CASSLDGYEQYF. CDR3 bases: TGTGCCAGCAGCTTAGATGGGTACGAGCAGTACTTC. The V call is TRBV11-2, the J call TRBJ2-7; D remains unclear. CDR3 length: 12 residues. Germline V gives CDR1 SGHAT, CDR2 FQNNGV. The germline V and J ends were trimmed by 0 bases and 4 bases, with 4 bases remaining between them.

CDR3 coding DNA: TGCAGCGTTGAAGATAGTATGGCGCAGGGGTGGATCCCTGGGGCCAACGTCCTGACTTTC. Its protein is CSVEDSMAQGWIPGANVLTF. V gene TRBV29-1 combines with J gene TRBJ2-6; D possibly corresponds to TRBD1 (6 bases). Germline V lookup: CDR1 SQVTM, CDR2 ANQGSEA. This CDR3 has 20 amino acids. V lost 0 bases and J 2 bases, leaving 23 bases between the germline ends.

This chain connects TRBV15 to TRBJ2-7, with a tentative D call TRBD1 (6 bases). CDR1 is LNHNV and CDR2 is YYDKDF in the germline V gene (reference sequence). Trimming shortened V by 5 bases and J by 7 bases, and 12 bases separated the two germline ends. The CDR3 has 12 residues. CDR3 loop: CATSDTRGEQYF. The CDR3 nucleotides read TGTGCCACCAGCGATACAAGGGGGGAGCAGTACTTC.

The V gene is TRBV30, the J gene TRBJ2-5; D unclear. Germline CDR1 reads GTSNPN; CDR2 reads SVGIG (reference sequence). Trimming removed 5 bases at V and 1 base at J, with 2 bases between. This CDR3 comprises 10 residues. This CDR3 is CAWAQETQYF. The DNA for the CDR3 is TGTGCCTGGGCCCAAGAGACCCAGTACTTC.

The J gene is TRBJ2-2, the V gene TRBV6-4; 8 positions agree with TRBD1. Germline V gene data show CDR1 as MRHNA and CDR2 as SNTAGT. The CDR3 runs 16 residues. With 6 bases clipped from V and 4 bases from J, the junction kept 10 bases outside the gene matches. CDR3 sequence reads: CASSQDRDSVTGELFF. The CDR3 DNA reads as TGTGCCAGCAGCCAGGACAGGGATTCGGTCACCGGGGAGCTGTTTTTT.

V and J are TRBV2 and TRBJ1-1, with TRBD1 identical over 8 bases. The germline V gene encodes CDR1 SNHLY and CDR2 FYNNEI. The length of the CDR3 is 13 residues. V dropped 7 bases and J dropped 7; count of bases not matched to a gene: 8. As DNA, the CDR3 is TGTGCCAGCAAGGACAGGGTACTTGATGAAGCTTTCTTT. Translated, it gives CASKDRVLDEAFF. Drawing the rest from reference TRBV2 and TRBJ1-1, the complete variable domain is EPEVTQTPSHQVTQMGQEVILRCVPISNHLYFYWYRQILGQKVEFLVSFYNNEISEKSEIFDDQFSVERPDGSNFTLKIRSTKLEDSAMYFCASKDRVLDEAFFGQGTRLTVV.

CDR3 sequence (DNA): TGTGCCTGGAGTGCTACTAGCGGGTACGAGCAGTACTTC. Its protein product is CAWSATSGYEQYF. The rearrangement links TRBV30 to TRBJ2-7; TRBD2 matches 9 bases. The V gene's germline CDR1 is GTSNPN and CDR2 SVGIG (reference sequence). The CDR3 covers 13 residues. J lost 4 bases, V lost 1 base, and 2 bases had no gene match.

The CDR3: CASSLGPGAAGYEQYF. The CDR3 region has the DNA TGTGCCAGCAGTTTGGGACCGGGCGCGGCGGGCTACGAGCAGTACTTC. This chain joins TRBV27 and TRBJ2-7; possibly TRBD1 or TRBD2 for D (5 bases each). The germline V and J ends were trimmed by 3 bases and 3 bases, with 18 bases remaining between them. In germline, CDR1 is MNHEY, CDR2 SMNVEV (reference sequence). The CDR3 totals 16 residues.

This sequence joins TRBV19 and TRBJ2-7; D gene uncertain. The V end was cut by 5 bases, the J end by 7 bases, with 18 bases between. The CDR3 consists of 14 residues. Germline CDR1 is LNHDA and CDR2 is SQIVND (reference sequence). In nucleotides, the CDR3 is TGTGCCAGTAGTTCCTCCCGTTTAGCTACGGAGCAGTACTTC. As protein: CASSSSRLATEQYF.